This TCR beta chain was obtained from a study of shared clonotypes between healthy human individuals. Per the authors' pipeline: Junction-only immunoSEQ data arrived without quality scores, meaning filtering differed. Assay: immunoSEQ multiplex PCR; the TCRdb copy retains only in-frame clones and omits some. Clone size and the V and J calls come from that table; the DNA yielded D and trimming. The sample contains approximately 940,000 clones, more than 75% of which appear only once. The CDR3 consists of 19 residues. All of the donors resided in Nashville, Tennessee, and each was a Caucasian adult. The sequencing input was memory CD4+ T cells sorted from blood. Stated subset: CD45RA-negative fraction. The receptor was derived from a man aged 18-30 years in good health. V usage is TRBV1 and J usage is TRBJ1-4. TRBV1 represents a pseudogene. CDR3 DNA sequence: TGCACCAGCAGCCCGAGGGTCAAGGGCATGGGGCCGCTTAATGAAAAACTGTTTTTT. It translates to CTSSPRVKGMGPLNEKLFF.